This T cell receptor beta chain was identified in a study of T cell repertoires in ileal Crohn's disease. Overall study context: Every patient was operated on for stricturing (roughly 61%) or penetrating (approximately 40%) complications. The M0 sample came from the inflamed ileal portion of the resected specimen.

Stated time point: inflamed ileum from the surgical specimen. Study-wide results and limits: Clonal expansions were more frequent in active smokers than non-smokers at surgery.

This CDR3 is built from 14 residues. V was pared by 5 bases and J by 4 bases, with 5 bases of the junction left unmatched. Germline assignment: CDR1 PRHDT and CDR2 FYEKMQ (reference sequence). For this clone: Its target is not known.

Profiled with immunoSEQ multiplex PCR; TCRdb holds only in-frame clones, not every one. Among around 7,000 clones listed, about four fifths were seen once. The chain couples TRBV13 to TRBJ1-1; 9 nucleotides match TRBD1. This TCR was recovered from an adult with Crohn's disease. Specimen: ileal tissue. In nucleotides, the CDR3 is TGTGCCAGCAGCCAGGGGACAGGGTTCACTGAAGCTTTCTTT. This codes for CASSQGTGFTEAFF. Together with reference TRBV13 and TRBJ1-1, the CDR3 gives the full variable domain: AAGVIQSPRHLIKEKRETATLKCYPIPRHDTVYWYQQGPGQDPQFLISFYEKMQSDKGSIPDRFSAQQFSDYHSELNMSSLELGDSALYFCASSQGTGFTEAFFGQGTRLTVV.